The source of this TCR beta chain is a study of beta chain features in type 1 diabetes. On average, the one heparinised blood draw given by each donor was approximately 120 mL. To note about this clone: The antigen is not known. Other DNA sequences in the same sample also yield this CDR3.

The whole isolated RNA underwent reverse transcription, so sequencing captured expressed TCRB transcripts. The average read count of naive, central memory and regulatory T cell samples was approximately 3.5 million. Produced via immunoSEQ multiplex PCR; TCRdb's table is partial and in-frame only. The repertoire holds hundreds of thousands of clones, with around 15% as singletons. Findings of the study overall: TCRB CDR3s were moderately but significantly shorter in Type 1 diabetes patients in all four CD4+ subsets. Among type 1 diabetes patients, VDJ junctions had fewer insertions and more deletions.

The source material was naive CD4+ T cells from blood. The TCR sequence derives from a young man with type 1 diabetes.

CDR3 sequence (DNA): TGTGCCAGCAGTTTACTGAACACTGAAGCTTTCTTT. Protein: CASSLLNTEAFF. The rearrangement joins TRBV28 to TRBJ1-1; D not resolved. V was pared by 2 bases and J by 0 bases, with 1 base between. From germline, CDR1 is MDHEN and CDR2 SYDVKM. The CDR3 has 12 amino acids.